The clone carrying this T cell receptor (beta chain) was counted once. Method: immunoSEQ multiplex PCR; TCRdb's copy keeps in-frame clones and lacks some. The sample shows tens of thousands of clones, around 86% of them seen only once. The data are from a study of control samples from healthy donors and cancer patients. The CDR3 runs to 16 residues. CDR1 and CDR2 from the germline V gene are KGHSH and LQKENI. Trimming removed 6 bases from V and 1 base from J, with 13 bases in between. This TCR derives from a woman aged 45-65 years in good health. V usage is TRBV18 and J usage is TRBJ1-6, with D maybe TRBD1 (6 bases). The sequenced material came from blood. CDR3 DNA sequence: TGTGCCAGCTCCCAAAACAGGGATTCCTATAATTCACCCCTCCACTTT. Its translation: CASSQNRDSYNSPLHF.